Listed below are T cell receptor beta chains from one sample, sequenced in a study of technical replicates of blood from several donors. Assay: immunoSEQ multiplex PCR; the TCRdb copy retains only in-frame clones and omits some. The table records about 80,000 clones, about 98% of them present only once. Material for sequencing was T cells isolated from PBMCs. The receptors were gathered from a human donor in good health. Each CDR3 is given with its conserved first and last residue. The D gene is left open where the match is weak. Rows may omit the clone size; those that give it use once, few, many or a size class.

d_gene,abundance,j_gene,v_gene,len,CDR3aa,CDR3nt
TRBD1,NA,TRBJ1-1,TRBV27,13,CASSLTGATEAFF,TGTGCCAGCAGTTTGACAGGGGCTACTGAAGCTTTCTTT
TRBD1,NA,TRBJ1-5,TRBV27,19,CASSYTAGTGVYSNQPQHF,TGTGCCAGCAGCTACACCGCCGGGACAGGGGTCTATAGCAATCAGCCCCAGCATTTT
TRBD1,NA,TRBJ2-5,TRBV5-4,16,CASSLTGGITQETQYF,TGTGCCAGCAGCTTGACAGGGGGTATAACCCAAGAGACCCAGTACTTC
NA,NA,TRBJ1-2,TRBV6-5,14,CASSNSGGVRGYTF,TGTGCCAGCAGTAACAGCGGGGGTGTTAGAGGCTACACCTTC
NA,NA,TRBJ2-7,TRBV4-1,14,CATKLRVVAYEQYF,TGCGCCACCAAATTGCGAGTAGTTGCCTACGAGCAGTACTTC
TRBD1,once,TRBJ2-1,TRBV9,15,CASSDTGGSYNEQFF,TGTGCCAGCAGCGATACAGGGGGCTCGTACAATGAGCAGTTCTTC
TRBD2,once,TRBJ2-3,TRBV7-9,16,CASSLGGTSGTDTQYF,TGTGCCAGCAGCCTAGGCGGGACTAGCGGAACAGATACGCAGTATTTT
TRBD1,NA,TRBJ2-7,TRBV14,15,CASSLGQGRTYEQYF,TGTGCCAGCAGCCTCGGACAGGGTCGAACGTACGAGCAGTACTTC
NA,NA,TRBJ1-4,TRBV6-5,15,CASKRWASTNEKLFF,TGTGCCAGCAAACGATGGGCCTCAACTAATGAAAAACTGTTTTTT
NA,NA,TRBJ1-2,TRBV6-4,12,CARDTGMYGYTF,TGTGCCAGAGATACGGGTATGTATGGCTACACCTTC
TRBD2,NA,TRBJ2-7,TRBV7-2,16,CASSSLAGGSSYEQYF,TGTGCCAGCAGCTCTCTAGCGGGGGGGAGCTCCTACGAGCAGTACTTC
TRBD2,NA,TRBJ2-7,TRBV9,15,CASSVASGGGYEQYF,TGTGCCAGCAGCGTAGCGAGCGGGGGGGGTTACGAGCAGTACTTC
NA,NA,TRBJ1-3,TRBV28,15,CASSLVSISGNTIYF,TGTGCCAGCAGTTTAGTGTCAATCTCTGGAAACACCATATATTTT
TRBD1,NA,TRBJ2-5,TRBV2,14,CASSKDRGQETQYF,TGTGCCAGCAGTAAGGACAGGGGGCAAGAGACCCAGTACTTC
TRBD2,NA,TRBJ2-1,TRBV5-4,13,CASKVAGRNEQFF,TGTGCCAGCAAGGTAGCGGGTCGCAATGAGCAGTTCTTC
TRBD1,NA,TRBJ1-6,TRBV9,15,CASSTRDSYNSPLHF,TGTGCCAGCAGCACCCGGGACAGCTATAATTCACCCCTCCACTTT
NA,NA,TRBJ2-2,TRBV5-1,17,CASSSVGQGPNTGELFF,TGCGCCAGCAGCTCTGTGGGGCAGGGGCCGAACACCGGGGAGCTGTTTTTT
NA,NA,TRBJ2-7,TRBV6-5,12,CASSPTIYEQYF,TGTGCCAGCAGCCCGACTATCTACGAGCAGTACTTC
NA,NA,TRBJ2-7,TRBV5-4,12,CASSQGGGEQYF,TGTGCCAGCAGCCAAGGGGGTGGCGAGCAGTACTTC
NA,NA,TRBJ1-5,TRBV6-1,17,CASSEGRTASSNQPQHF,TGTGCCAGCAGTGAAGGACGGACAGCGAGTAGCAATCAGCCCCAGCATTTT
NA,NA,TRBJ1-6,TRBV4-1,18,CASSPQESRQVAGSPLHF,TGCGCCAGCAGCCCGCAAGAGTCACGACAGGTCGCCGGGTCACCCCTCCACTTT
NA,NA,TRBJ1-1,TRBV7-3,16,CASSLIIGVSGTEAFF,TGTGCCAGCAGCTTAATTATAGGGGTTTCGGGCACTGAAGCTTTCTTT
NA,once,TRBJ1-3,TRBV5-6,17,CASSLMPGLGSGNTIYF,TGTGCCAGCAGCTTGATGCCAGGGCTAGGATCTGGAAACACCATATATTTT
NA,NA,TRBJ2-6,TRBV6-5,15,CASSYSSSGPNVLTF,TGTGCCAGCAGTTACTCGAGTAGCGGTCCCAACGTCCTGACTTTC